This is a list of T cell receptor beta chains from one sample in a study of long-term antiretroviral therapy in people with HIV. Clones were read by immunoSEQ multiplex PCR, and TCRdb kept only the in-frame ones, dropping some. This sample has tens of thousands of clones, with approximately 85% found just once. The specimen comprised unsorted PBMCs, sampled 2.2 years after starting antiretroviral therapy. These receptor sequences come from a man aged 18 to 29 with HIV. Each CDR3 is given without its conserved first and last residue.

J: TRBJ2-6
V: TRBV30
CDR3: AWSVWSPVGANVLT

J: TRBJ2-3
V: TRBV7-9
CDR3: ASREGAMSTDTQY

J: TRBJ2-7
V: TRBV11-2
CDR3: ASSLDHYEQY

J: TRBJ1-1
V: TRBV2
CDR3: ASSADRGYTEAF

J: TRBJ1-5
V: TRBV2
CDR3: ASSPDSGYQPQH

J: TRBJ2-7
V: TRBV7-9
CDR3: ASSYRDRGQDEQY

J: TRBJ2-7
V: TRBV7-2
CDR3: ASSLGRDTRTSRYEQY

J: TRBJ2-3
V: TRBV10-3
CDR3: AISESTVVGTDTQY

J: TRBJ2-5
V: TRBV30
CDR3: AWSVSGPATQY

J: TRBJ1-1
V: TRBV6-5
CDR3: ASSESGVRTEAF

J: TRBJ1-1
V: TRBV2
CDR3: ASSRTGPNTEAF

J: TRBJ1-4
V: TRBV19
CDR3: ASSQQSNEKLF

J: TRBJ2-7
V: TRBV18
CDR3: ASSLGLAGAYEQY

J: TRBJ2-5
V: TRBV28
CDR3: ATTLFGTGPSWGEKETQY

J: TRBJ2-3
V: TRBV7-7
CDR3: ASSPGAGAKDTQY

J: TRBJ2-5
V: TRBV29-1
CDR3: SLRRSGETQY

J: TRBJ2-3
V: TRBV7-8
CDR3: ASSQRDRTDTQY

J: TRBJ1-2
V: TRBV30
CDR3: AWTGQGGGYT

J: TRBJ2-7
V: TRBV7-2
CDR3: ASSLASGPNEQY

J: TRBJ1-5
V: TRBV27
CDR3: ASRRQGNQPQH

J: TRBJ2-7
V: TRBV4-2
CDR3: ASSQDVGTGTYEQY

J: TRBJ2-7
V: TRBV28
CDR3: ASSPDSIPYGAYEQY

J: TRBJ1-2
V: TRBV2
CDR3: ASSDGMTGGDGYT

J: TRBJ1-2
V: TRBV6-5
CDR3: ASSRDRLYGYT

J: TRBJ1-6
V: TRBV7-9
CDR3: ASSPPGRGHSPLH